Included here is one T cell receptor (beta chain) sequence, with context. The target antigen is unknown. This sample stems from a study of T cell repertoires in cytomegalovirus infection. Study as a whole: CMV infection together with matching HLA type was indicated by public TCR beta signatures. Study-wide results and caveats: CMV carriers having the relevant HLA were flagged by cumulative public TCR beta family frequency. CMV-specific HLA-C-restricted TCR beta clonotypes dominated the ex vivo response.

Germline assignment: CDR1 SGHDT and CDR2 YYEEEE. The CDR3 length is 14 residues. V was pared by 6 bases and J by 0 bases, with 12 bases between. From the reads, TCRdb called clonotypes with MiXCR, one entry per CDR3 protein. Here the sample spans just under 500,000 distinct CDR3 sequences, around 35% being singletons. The sequencing here drew on cultured PBMCs, taken from culture after CMV antigen stimulation. V usage is TRBV5-6 and J usage is TRBJ1-2; D perhaps matches TRBD1 (6 bases). The source is a human donor in good health (CMV status not recorded). Some clones in this sample may be carry-over from other donors' samples. The CDR3 region is CASNTRTANYGYTF. The CDR3, as DNA: TGTGCCAGCAATACGAGGACAGCTAACTATGGCTACACCTTC.